This T cell receptor beta chain is drawn from a study of T cell repertoires in cytomegalovirus infection. This clonotype was seen only a few times. Its antigen is not identified. A single record per CDR3 protein comes from TCRdb applying MiXCR to the reads. The sample lists around 360,000 distinct CDR3 sequences; approximately 35% were seen once. The V gene end was trimmed by 6 bases and the J gene end by 4 bases; junction bases not matched to a gene: 8. The CDR3 sequence is 16 residues long. Germline CDR1 is LNHDA and CDR2 is SQIVND (reference sequence). The source is a human donor in good health (CMV status not recorded). Some clones in this sample may be carry-over from other donors' samples. This sequence joins TRBV19 and TRBJ2-6; 8 bases agree with TRBD2. Source: cultured PBMCs, taken from culture after CMV antigen stimulation. The CDR3 loop is CASSPRGGSGANVLTF. In DNA, the CDR3 is TGTGCCAGTAGCCCCCGGGGGGGGTCCGGGGCCAACGTCCTGACTTTC.